This T cell receptor (beta chain) was identified during a study of cytomegalovirus exposure and HLA in healthy donors. Study as a whole: An earlier analysis found some 100 million unique TCR beta sequences from around 180 million T cells. HLA-typed donors were the source of about 81 million unique TCRs held in an early data release.

This PCR relied on a set of 60 Vbeta primers and 13 Jbeta primers. Assay used: immunoSEQ multiplex PCR; TCRdb lists only in-frame clones, some missing. The data show 95,000 to 150,000 clones, roughly 76% seen once. CDR3 length: 15 residues. V shed 3 bases and J shed 6 bases, with 14 bases lying between them. Germline V gene sequence: CDR1 LGHNA, CDR2 YSLEER. In regard to this clone: Antigen unknown.

General study results and limits: A missense DCLRE1C variant was associated with V- and J-gene trimming of TCR beta chains in a later analysis, and an independent cohort replicated the association. Clonal expansion, a later analysis showed, was greater in HLA-associated TCR beta chains than in equally common others.

The chain links TRBV4-3 to TRBJ2-2; D may be TRBD1 (6 bases). The receptor was isolated from a man between 25 and 39 years old in good health and CMV-seronegative. The sequencing sample was made of PBMCs. This CDR3 reads CASSQEQGFAGELFF. CDR3 sequence (DNA): TGCGCCAGCAGCCAGGAACAGGGCTTCGCCGGGGAGCTGTTTTTT.